The 28 T cell receptor beta chains given below trace back to one sample, sequenced in a study of blood T cell repertoires in COVID-19. Data came from immunoSEQ multiplex PCR; TCRdb stores just in-frame clones and leaves some out. The sample yields roughly 200,000 clones, around nine tenths seen once. Sequenced material: peripheral blood. The receptors were sampled from a man between 60 and 75 years old who had recovered from COVID-19.

The chain recombines TRBV4-2 with TRBJ1-2; D ambiguous. V gave up 0 bases and J gave up 0 bases, with 8 bases separating them. This CDR3 is 15 amino acids long. From germline, CDR1 is LGHNA and CDR2 YNFKEQ. CDR3 nucleotides: TGTGCCAGCAGCCAAGATCTAGGAGCTAACTATGGCTACACCTTC. It specifies CASSQDLGANYGYTF.

V and J are TRBV5-4 and TRBJ2-5; 8 bases map to TRBD2. The length of the CDR3 is 15 residues. The germline V gene has CDR1 SGHNT and CDR2 YYREEE (reference sequence). The V and J ends lost 4 bases and 5 bases, in that order; junction bases with no gene match: 10. CDR3 in DNA: TGTGCCAGCAGCCCCGGAAGCGGGAGTCGGGAGACCCAGTACTTC. It encodes CASSPGSGSRETQYF.

The J gene is TRBJ2-7, the V gene TRBV18; 7 bases match TRBD1. Trimming took 5 bases from V and 2 from J; bases not matched to a gene: 6. The germline V gene encodes CDR1 KGHSH and CDR2 LQKENI. CDR3 length: 14 amino acids. The CDR3 DNA follows: TGTGCCAGCTCATCCAGGGGGACCCCCTACGAGCAGTACTTC. Protein sequence: CASSSRGTPYEQYF.

This clone was picked up a small number of times. V and J are TRBV5-4 and TRBJ1-1; D perhaps matches TRBD1 (5 bases). Trimming removed 4 bases from V and 4 bases from J, with 11 bases in between. This CDR3 is 13 amino acids long. Germline assignment: CDR1 SGHNT and CDR2 YYREEE (reference sequence). CDR3 in amino acids: CASSREGLTEAFF. The CDR3 DNA is TGTGCCAGCAGCCGGGAGGGGCTCACTGAAGCTTTCTTT.

In its sample, this clone was seen a few times. The genes are TRBV2 and TRBJ1-6; TRBD1 might be the D (5 bases). CDR1 SNHLY and CDR2 FYNNEI come from the germline V gene. This CDR3 contains 14 residues. The V end lost 6 bases, the J end lost 7 bases, and 13 bases lay between the germline ends. The CDR3 region is CASSPPRVNSPLHF. The CDR3 bases are TGTGCCAGCAGCCCACCCAGGGTAAATTCACCCCTCCACTTT. The full variable domain, rest sourced from reference TRBV2 and TRBJ1-6, is EPEVTQTPSHQVTQMGQEVILRCVPISNHLYFYWYRQILGQKVEFLVSFYNNEISEKSEIFDDQFSVERPDGSNFTLKIRSTKLEDSAMYFCASSPPRVNSPLHFGNGTRLTVT.

This chain connects TRBV19 to TRBJ2-2; TRBD2 agrees at 9 bases. Germline CDR1 and CDR2: LNHDA and SQIVND (reference sequence). The CDR3 has 17 residues. V lost 10 bases to trimming and J lost 5 bases; unmatched junction nucleotides: 17. The CDR3 bases are TGTGCCACCCCTGCCCCGGTAGCGGGAGTAAGAACCGGGGAGCTGTTTTTT. It specifies CATPAPVAGVRTGELFF.

In DNA form, the CDR3 reads TGTGCTAGTGGTCCCGGGACAGGGGGCAAATACGAGCAGTACTTC. Its protein is CASGPGTGGKYEQYF. This chain connects TRBV12-5 to TRBJ2-7; 12 bases line up with TRBD1. The CDR3 has 15 residues. With V trimmed by 5 bases and J by 4 bases, 6 bases remained unmatched. Germline CDR1 reads LGHNT; CDR2 reads FRNRAP.

V gene TRBV28 combines with J gene TRBJ1-6; D call uncertain. CDR1 is MDHEN and CDR2 is SYDVKM in the germline V gene. Trimming left V 9 bases short and J 2 bases short, with 8 bases between. This CDR3 contains 13 residues. Here the CDR3 DNA reads TGTGCCAGTGGAGTTCCCTATAATTCACCCCTCCACTTT. Translation: CASGVPYNSPLHF.

V usage is TRBV5-1 and J usage is TRBJ1-1, with TRBD1 matching 9 bases. Germline assignment: CDR1 SGHRS and CDR2 YFSETQ. The CDR3 runs 19 residues. With V trimmed by 4 bases and J by 5 bases, 21 bases remained unmatched. The CDR3 reads CASSHRGLEGVRGKTEAFF. DNA for the CDR3: TGCGCCAGCAGCCACAGGGGGCTTGAAGGTGTGAGGGGGAAGACTGAAGCTTTCTTT.

The chain uses TRBV5-5 and TRBJ1-2, with D unclear. Germline CDR1 SGHKS, CDR2 YYEKEE (reference sequence). CDR3 size: 14 residues. Trimming stripped 10 bases from V and 8 bases from J, with 24 bases between. The CDR3 DNA reads as TGTGCCCTCCGGGTGGAGGCCGGGCCGAAAGGCTACACCTTC. This codes for CALRVEAGPKGYTF.

J is TRBJ1-6 and V is TRBV7-9; no firm D call. This CDR3 is 14 amino acids long. V was shortened by 5 bases and J by 9 bases, with 14 bases between the two germline ends. Germline CDR1 SEHNR, CDR2 FQNEAQ (reference sequence). The CDR3 DNA is TGTGCCAGCAGCCCCGTCCAGAACCTTTCACCCCTCCACTTT. Its protein product is CASSPVQNLSPLHF.

A remark on this clone: Within the sample, other DNA sequences also encode this same CDR3. The chain employs TRBV5-1 and TRBJ2-7, with unresolved D. The CDR3 is made up of 13 amino acids. V dropped 5 bases and J dropped 0 bases, with 9 bases sitting between them. From germline, CDR1 is SGHRS and CDR2 YFSETQ. The DNA for the CDR3 is TGCGCCAGCAGGGCAGGAAGCTCCTACGAGCAGTACTTC. Translation: CASRAGSSYEQYF.

This clone showed up just a few times. This chain links TRBV6-5 with TRBJ1-1, with D possibly TRBD1 on 5 matching bases. This CDR3 contains 16 residues. The germline CDR1 and CDR2 sequences are MNHEY and SVGAGI. The germline V and J ends were trimmed by 0 bases and 4 bases, with 15 bases remaining between them. CDR3 sequence reads: CASSYSAGQSFTEAFF. CDR3 DNA sequence: TGTGCCAGCAGTTACTCCGCGGGGCAAAGCTTCACTGAAGCTTTCTTT.

The chain has TRBV18 and TRBJ1-2, with D possibly being TRBD1 (5 bases). Trimming shortened V by 4 bases and J by 8 bases, and 17 bases separated the two germline ends. CDR1 and CDR2 from the germline V gene are KGHSH and LQKENI. The CDR3 runs 14 residues. CDR3 loop: CASSLPQGQGGYTF. CDR3 DNA sequence: TGTGCCAGCTCACTCCCCCAAGGGCAGGGCGGCTACACCTTC.

This rearrangement joins TRBV5-6 to TRBJ1-2; D may be TRBD1 (6 bases). This CDR3 spans 16 amino acids. Germline V gene data show CDR1 as SGHDT and CDR2 as YYEEEE. V was clipped by 4 bases and J by 2 bases, with 18 bases between them. The CDR3 loop is CASSPGTGQINYGYTF. DNA of the CDR3: TGTGCCAGCAGCCCAGGGACCGGACAGATCAACTATGGCTACACCTTC.

This rearrangement joins TRBV24-1 to TRBJ1-1; D possibly corresponds to TRBD1 (5 bases). The germline gives CDR1 KGHDR, CDR2 SFDVKD. Trimming took 9 bases from V and 0 from J, leaving 10 bases between them. There are 13 residues in the CDR3. The CDR3 nucleotides are TGTGCCACCCGGGGGGTAATGAACACTGAAGCTTTCTTT. It translates to CATRGVMNTEAFF.

The J gene is TRBJ2-1, the V gene TRBV19, with TRBD1 as a possible D gene (6 bases). In germline, CDR1 is LNHDA, CDR2 SQIVND (reference sequence). Trimming removed 10 bases from V and 4 bases from J, with 20 bases in between. The CDR3 has 15 residues. Written as DNA, the CDR3 is TGTGCCACCGCGAACACAGGGATCGCGTACAATGAGCAGTTCTTC. Translated, it gives CATANTGIAYNEQFF.

This chain connects TRBV7-3 to TRBJ2-3; 8 positions match TRBD2. Germline V gives CDR1 SGHTA, CDR2 FQGTGA. V trimming: 7 bases; J trimming: 2 bases; junction bases outside the gene matches: 8. The CDR3 has 15 residues. CDR3 sequence reads: CASTVSAGVTDTQYF. In DNA, the CDR3 is TGTGCCAGCACCGTCTCAGCGGGAGTCACAGATACGCAGTATTTT.

The chain joins TRBV6-6 to TRBJ2-2; TRBD1 aligns across 7 bases. The V segment lost 7 bases and the J segment 1 base; nucleotides outside the gene matches: 3. This CDR3 contains 14 residues. Germline CDR1 reads MNHNY; CDR2 reads SVGAGI (reference sequence). CDR3 nucleotides: TGTGCCAGCACCGACAGGGAGAACACCGGGGAGCTGTTTTTT. Translation gives CASTDRENTGELFF.

With respect to this clone: This same CDR3 is encoded by further DNA sequences in the sample. The genes are TRBV5-1 and TRBJ1-2, with 9 nucleotides matching TRBD1. The CDR3 is 13 amino acids. V dropped 2 bases and J dropped 6; count of bases not matched to a gene: 2. Germline V gives CDR1 SGHRS, CDR2 YFSETQ. In nucleotides, the CDR3 is TGCGCCAGCAGCTTAAGACAGGGGGATGGCTACACCTTC. Translation gives CASSLRQGDGYTF.

The chain recombines TRBV5-1 with TRBJ2-3; D gene uncertain. The CDR3 totals 15 residues. Trimming left V 0 bases short and J 5 bases short, with 13 bases between. Germline V lookup: CDR1 SGHRS, CDR2 YFSETQ. The DNA for the CDR3 is TGCGCCAGCAGCTTGGGACTCACTACCGGAGATACGCAGTATTTT. This encodes CASSLGLTTGDTQYF.

This sequence joins TRBV6-6 and TRBJ2-1, with D possibly matching TRBD2 (5 bases). Per the germline V gene, CDR1 is MNHNY and CDR2 is SVGAGI (reference sequence). The CDR3 contains 14 residues. Trimming took 8 bases from V and 2 from J, leaving 13 bases between them. CDR3: CASATGSPYNEQFF. The CDR3 DNA sequence: TGTGCCAGCGCGACGGGGTCCCCCTACAATGAGCAGTTCTTC.

The chain combines TRBV14 with TRBJ1-2, with D perhaps TRBD1 (6 bases). Germline CDR1 SGHDN, CDR2 FVKESK. This CDR3 contains 14 residues. Between the trimmed V and J ends, which lost 1 base and 3 bases, there was a span of 9 bases. CDR3 DNA: TGTGCCAGCAGCCAAGGCACAGGGTACTATGGCTACACCTTC. Its protein product is CASSQGTGYYGYTF.

The CDR3 is CASSLDTYEQYF. Here the CDR3 DNA reads TGTGCCAGCAGCTTGGACACCTACGAGCAGTACTTC. This sequence joins TRBV5-6 and TRBJ2-7; D unresolved. CDR3 length: 12 residues. CDR1 and CDR2 from the germline V gene are SGHDT and YYEEEE. The V end lost 0 bases, the J end lost 2 bases, and 3 bases lay between the germline ends.

The CDR3 loop is CASSLVQGSSYEQYF. CDR3 coding DNA: TGTGCCAGCAGCTTAGTGCAGGGGAGCTCCTACGAGCAGTACTTC. The chain has TRBV11-2 and TRBJ2-7; TRBD1 might be the D (6 bases). V was clipped by 1 base and J by 0 bases, with 10 bases between them. The CDR3 has 15 residues. CDR1 is SGHAT and CDR2 is FQNNGV in the germline V gene.

The rearrangement joins TRBV7-3 to TRBJ1-2; 8 bases align to TRBD1. This CDR3 is built from 15 residues. Germline V gives CDR1 SGHTA, CDR2 FQGTGA. V lost 3 bases and J lost 4; bases outside the gene matches: 7. Here the CDR3 DNA reads TGTGCCAGCAGCTTCGGACAGGGACCTTCCTATGGCTACACCTTC. Protein: CASSFGQGPSYGYTF. The full variable domain, in which reference TRBV7-3 and TRBJ1-2 provide the parts outside the CDR3, is GAGVSQTPSNKVTEKGKYVELRCDPISGHTALYWYRQSLGQGPEFLIYFQGTGAADDSGLPNDRFFAVRPEGSVSTLKIQRTERGDSAVYLCASSFGQGPSYGYTFGSGTRLTVV.

The genes are TRBV30 and TRBJ1-3; D is perhaps TRBD1 (6 bases). The CDR3 is 17 residues long. Germline loops: CDR1 GTSNPN, CDR2 SVGIG (reference sequence). The V end lost 4 bases, the J end lost 2 bases, and 21 bases lay between the germline ends. The CDR3 loop reads CAWTLGGATGTGNTIYF. In nucleotides, the CDR3 is TGTGCCTGGACCCTGGGGGGGGCAACCGGCACTGGAAACACCATATATTTT.

This clone was counted once. This chain uses TRBV9 with TRBJ1-6; no reliable D call. The V gene's germline CDR1 is SGDLS and CDR2 YYNGEE. There are 13 residues in the CDR3. V was shortened by 4 bases and J by 6 bases, with 8 bases between the two germline ends. The CDR3, as DNA: TGTGCCAGCAGCCCCACAACTAATTCACCCCTCCACTTT. Translated: CASSPTTNSPLHF.